The clone carrying this T cell receptor (beta chain) was detected only once. Germline V CDR1 and CDR2: SGHTA, FQGNSA. V lost 4 bases, J lost 10 bases, and 7 bases stayed unmatched. This CDR3 has 13 amino acids. This entry comes from a study of blood T cell repertoires in COVID-19. Authors' analysis steps: Amplified reference gene primers provided the basis for estimating nucleated cell counts. Repertoires were generated with immunoSEQ multiplex PCR, while TCRdb's copy carries only in-frame clones and drops some. For V, J and clone size, that table is used; D and trimming come from the DNA. The profile shows under 200,000 clones, more than 75% of them singletons.

Input material: peripheral blood. The source is a woman aged 70-85 years with COVID-19, enrolled during active disease. V is TRBV7-2 and J is TRBJ2-1; 7 bases are a match to TRBD2. The CDR3: CASSSTPAGEQFF. CDR3 in DNA: TGTGCCAGCAGCTCTACACCAGCGGGAGAGCAGTTCTTC.